Below are 16 T cell receptor beta chains sequenced from a single sample in a study of blood T cell repertoires in COVID-19. Generated by immunoSEQ multiplex PCR, the TCRdb table keeps only in-frame clones and is missing some. The table lists almost 45,000 clones, about 70% of them singletons. The material sequenced was peripheral blood. These TCRs come from a man older than 75 with acute or convalescent COVID-19.

This chain's CDR3 is CAISLTGNGEAFF. In DNA form, the CDR3 reads TGTGCCATCAGTCTAACAGGGAACGGTGAAGCTTTCTTT. The genes are TRBV10-3 and TRBJ1-1, with D perhaps TRBD1 (6 bases). The CDR3 contains 13 residues. The V and J ends lost 5 bases and 7 bases respectively, with 14 bases between them. The germline gives CDR1 ENHRY, CDR2 SYGVKD.

The rearrangement joins TRBV29-1 to TRBJ2-3, with 10 bases identical to TRBD1. This CDR3 region has 14 residues. Germline trimming cut 7 bases from V and 1 base from J; bases unmatched to any gene: 5. The germline V gene encodes CDR1 SQVTM and CDR2 ANQGSEA. The CDR3 nucleotides read TGCAGCGCTGACAGGGGGCATCGCACAGATACGCAGTATTTT. It encodes CSADRGHRTDTQYF.

The V gene is TRBV7-2, the J gene TRBJ2-5; 12 nucleotides match TRBD2. CDR1 SGHTA and CDR2 FQGNSA come from the germline V gene. V trimming: 5 bases; J trimming: 3 bases; junction bases outside the gene matches: 7. The CDR3 runs 16 residues. The CDR3 region is CASSLGGLAGKETQYF. The CDR3 DNA sequence: TGTGCCAGCAGCCTCGGTGGACTAGCGGGAAAAGAGACCCAGTACTTC.

CDR3 region: CASSRVGAASPQRGEQYF. In DNA, the CDR3 is TGTGCCAGCAGCCGAGTTGGGGCGGCCTCACCTCAACGCGGCGAGCAGTACTTC. The chain employs TRBV3-1 (or the pseudogene TRBV3-2) and TRBJ2-7; tentatively, D is TRBD1 (5 bases). Germline CDR1 and CDR2: LGHDT and YNNKEL (reference sequence). The CDR3 sequence is 18 residues long. The germline V and J ends were trimmed by 4 bases and 6 bases, with 28 bases remaining between them.

This clone has a single count. The CDR3 reads CASSPRTGALSGANVLTF. In DNA, the CDR3 is TGTGCCAGCTCACCAAGGACAGGGGCCTTGTCTGGGGCCAACGTCCTGACTTTC. The chain employs TRBV18 and TRBJ2-6; 9 nucleotides match TRBD1. This CDR3 has 18 amino acids. Germline CDR1 and CDR2: KGHSH and LQKENI. V was pared by 2 bases and J by 1 base, with 6 bases of the junction left unmatched.

CDR3 region: CASSLPRPASGRREQFF. CDR3 coding DNA: TGTGCCAGCAGCTTACCCAGGCCCGCTAGCGGGAGGAGGGAGCAGTTCTTC. V is TRBV7-9 and J is TRBJ2-1; 11 positions agree with TRBD2. V dropped 2 bases and J dropped 10; count of bases not matched to a gene: 13. The CDR3 has 17 amino acids. Germline CDR1 reads SEHNR; CDR2 reads FQNEAQ (reference sequence). The complete variable domain, with remaining parts taken from reference TRBV7-9 and TRBJ2-1, reads DTGVSQNPRHKITKRGQNVTFRCDPISEHNRLYWYRQTLGQGPEFLTYFQNEAQLEKSRLLSDRFSAERPKGSFSTLEIQRTEQGDSAMYLCASSLPRPASGRREQFFGPGTRLTVL.

The V gene is TRBV28, the J gene TRBJ2-4; 15 bases are a match to TRBD2. This CDR3 region has 20 residues. CDR1 and CDR2 from the germline V gene are MDHEN and SYDVKM. The V gene end was trimmed by 5 bases and the J gene end by 1 base; junction bases not matched to a gene: 12. The CDR3 region is CASSPGGTSGRRGAKNIQYF. The CDR3 DNA follows: TGTGCCAGCAGTCCGGGGGGGACTAGCGGGAGGCGTGGGGCCAAAAACATTCAGTACTTC.

This sequence joins TRBV7-9 and TRBJ2-7; D unresolved. The germline V and J ends were trimmed by 1 base and 0 bases, with 16 bases remaining between them. Germline assignment: CDR1 SEHNR and CDR2 FQNEAQ (reference sequence). This CDR3 is built from 17 residues. CDR3: CASSLGDTGSHSYEQYF. CDR3 in DNA: TGTGCCAGCAGCTTAGGAGATACCGGGTCTCACTCCTACGAGCAGTACTTC.

The rearrangement joins TRBV2 to TRBJ2-5; D not certain. The V end was cut by 6 bases, the J end by 4 bases, with 9 bases between. Germline CDR1 reads SNHLY; CDR2 reads FYNNEI. The CDR3 has 12 residues. The CDR3 region has the DNA TGTGCCAGCAGGTCGGTTGCAGAGACCCAGTACTTC. This sequence encodes CASRSVAETQYF.

J is TRBJ2-7 and V is TRBV11-3, with a possible D match to TRBD2 (5 bases). Germline V lookup: CDR1 SGHNT, CDR2 YENEEA. Trimming shortened V by 1 base and J by 2 bases, and 12 bases separated the two germline ends. CDR3 length: 15 residues. CDR3 amino acids: CASSLGPSSPYEQYF. The CDR3 DNA sequence: TGTGCCAGCAGCTTAGGTCCTAGCAGCCCCTACGAGCAGTACTTC. The variable domain in full, with the rest retrieved from reference TRBV11-3 and TRBJ2-7, is EAGVVQSPRYKIIEKKQPVAFWCNPISGHNTLYWYLQNLGQGPELLIRYENEEAVDDSQLPKDRFSAERLKGVDSTLKIQPAELGDSAVYLCASSLGPSSPYEQYFGPGTRLTVT.

The chain carries TRBV2 and TRBJ1-2; D uncertain. Trimming shortened V by 6 bases and J by 4 bases, and 6 bases separated the two germline ends. Germline V gives CDR1 SNHLY, CDR2 FYNNEI. This CDR3 has 11 residues. CDR3 coding DNA: TGTGCCAGCAGAGCTTCCTATGGCTACACCTTC. It encodes CASRASYGYTF. Full variable domain (remainder filled in from reference TRBV2 and TRBJ1-2): EPEVTQTPSHQVTQMGQEVILRCVPISNHLYFYWYRQILGQKVEFLVSFYNNEISEKSEIFDDQFSVERPDGSNFTLKIRSTKLEDSAMYFCASRASYGYTFGSGTRLTVV.

The chain employs TRBV20-1 and TRBJ1-2, with D possibly TRBD1 on 5 matching bases. Germline V CDR1 and CDR2: DFQATT, SNEGSKA (reference sequence). The CDR3 runs 13 residues. V lost 3 bases, J lost 1 base, and 9 bases lay in between. This CDR3 is CSASLGLNYGYTF. The CDR3 nucleotides read TGCAGTGCTAGTCTGGGGCTTAACTATGGCTACACCTTC.

The CDR3 sequence is CASSFSGRNRPEQFF. In DNA, the CDR3 is TGTGCCAGCAGTTTCAGCGGGAGGAATAGACCTGAGCAGTTCTTC. The chain uses TRBV2 and TRBJ2-1, with TRBD2 identical over 9 bases. J lost 9 bases, V lost 5 bases, and 11 bases had no gene match. This CDR3 has 15 residues. The V gene's germline CDR1 is SNHLY and CDR2 FYNNEI.

This clone was observed at least ten times. The V gene is TRBV5-5, the J gene TRBJ2-5; TRBD1 matches at 7 bases. The CDR3 spans 14 residues. Trimming removed 4 bases from V and 5 bases from J; junction bases left unmatched: 8. Germline CDR1 is SGHKS and CDR2 is YYEKEE (reference sequence). CDR3 nucleotide sequence: TGTGCCAGCAGCGCCTGGACAGGTGACGAGACCCAGTACTTC. Its translation is CASSAWTGDETQYF.

The chain employs TRBV9 and TRBJ2-5; TRBD2 matches 13 bases. The CDR3 extends over 19 amino acids. The V and J ends lost 4 bases and 5 bases, in that order; junction bases with no gene match: 17. Germline V gives CDR1 SGDLS, CDR2 YYNGEE. CDR3 coding DNA: TGTGCCAGCAGCCCCAAAGGGGTGACTAGCGGGAGGCCCACGGAGACCCAGTACTTC. It translates to CASSPKGVTSGRPTETQYF.

This clone was counted a few times. The chain's CDR3 is CASSTGTGREKLFF. The DNA for the CDR3 is TGTGCCAGTAGTACCGGGACAGGGCGTGAAAAACTGTTTTTT. V is TRBV19 and J is TRBJ1-4; 9 bases agree with TRBD1. This CDR3 spans 14 amino acids. V was pared by 4 bases and J by 7 bases, with 4 bases of the junction left unmatched. CDR1 is LNHDA, CDR2 SQIVND, per germline (reference sequence).